Listed below are T cell receptor beta chains from one sample, sequenced in a study of regulatory and conventional T cells in RAG deficiency. The assay was immunoSEQ multiplex PCR, and TCRdb's table has in-frame clones only and misses some. The data hold tens of thousands of clones, with about nine tenths observed a single time. The data also belong to a second study, concerning regulatory T cells.

Input material: Tregs sorted from blood. The receptors were gathered from a human donor in good health. Both conserved end residues are part of each CDR3. D genes are given only for firm matches. Size values are once, few and many counts, or a class for expanded clones, and some rows have none.

v_call: TRBV5-1; j_call: TRBJ1-2; clone_size: -; d_call: -; cdr3_nt: TGCGCCAGCAGCTGGGGGGCGGGCAGGCTTCTTAACTATGGCTACACCTTC; cdr3_aa: CASSWGAGRLLNYGYTF
v_call: TRBV14; j_call: TRBJ2-4; clone_size: -; d_call: -; cdr3_nt: TGTGCCAGCAGCCCCCTGGGTGCCAAAAACATTCAGTACTTC; cdr3_aa: CASSPLGAKNIQYF
v_call: TRBV5-1; j_call: TRBJ1-2; clone_size: -; d_call: -; cdr3_nt: TGCGCCAGCAGCTTGGCCGGATCTGGGGCGAATGGCTACACCTTC; cdr3_aa: CASSLAGSGANGYTF
v_call: TRBV2; j_call: TRBJ1-4; clone_size: -; d_call: -; cdr3_nt: TGTGCCAGCAGTGTAGGCAGGGGTCGGGGTAATGAAAAACTGTTTTTT; cdr3_aa: CASSVGRGRGNEKLFF
v_call: TRBV14; j_call: TRBJ2-7; clone_size: -; d_call: -; cdr3_nt: TGTGCCAGCAGCCCCTACAACAGGGAAACCTACGAGCAGTACTTC; cdr3_aa: CASSPYNRETYEQYF
v_call: TRBV5-5; j_call: TRBJ2-7; clone_size: -; d_call: -; cdr3_nt: TGTGCCAGCGAAGGGACGGACTCCTCCTACGAGCAGTACTTC; cdr3_aa: CASEGTDSSYEQYF
v_call: TRBV7-2; j_call: TRBJ1-2; clone_size: -; d_call: TRBD1; cdr3_nt: TGTGCCAGCAGCCGGGACAGGGCTAGCGGGGGCTACACCTTC; cdr3_aa: CASSRDRASGGYTF
v_call: TRBV5-1; j_call: TRBJ2-5; clone_size: -; d_call: -; cdr3_nt: TGCGCCAGCAGCCCGACTCAAGAGACCCAGTACTTC; cdr3_aa: CASSPTQETQYF
v_call: TRBV12-5; j_call: TRBJ2-3; clone_size: -; d_call: -; cdr3_nt: TGTGCTAGGGGGCTAGGCGAAAGCACAGATACGCAGTATTTT; cdr3_aa: CARGLGESTDTQYF
v_call: TRBV7-2; j_call: TRBJ1-6; clone_size: once; d_call: -; cdr3_nt: TGTGCCAGCACCCCTCTGCTAAAGGGTAATTCACCCCTCCACTTT; cdr3_aa: CASTPLLKGNSPLHF
v_call: TRBV7-9; j_call: TRBJ1-2; clone_size: -; d_call: -; cdr3_nt: TGTGCCAGCAGCTTAGAACCCTCCTCCTATGGCTACACCTTC; cdr3_aa: CASSLEPSSYGYTF
v_call: TRBV5-5; j_call: TRBJ2-5; clone_size: once; d_call: -; cdr3_nt: TGTGCCAGCAGCTTGGTTGCTAGCCGGCAAGAGACCCAGTACTTC; cdr3_aa: CASSLVASRQETQYF
v_call: TRBV27; j_call: TRBJ2-5; clone_size: -; d_call: -; cdr3_nt: TGTGCCAGCAGTACTACAGGGTGGGAGACCCAGTACTTC; cdr3_aa: CASSTTGWETQYF
v_call: TRBV7-2; j_call: TRBJ2-7; clone_size: -; d_call: TRBD1; cdr3_nt: TGTGCCAGCAGCCTAGGCGGGACAGGGGTGTCCTACGAGCAGTACTTC; cdr3_aa: CASSLGGTGVSYEQYF
v_call: TRBV30; j_call: TRBJ1-2; clone_size: -; d_call: TRBD1; cdr3_nt: TGTGCCTGGAGCGCCGACAGGGGGCGCGGCTACACCTTC; cdr3_aa: CAWSADRGRGYTF
v_call: TRBV5-1; j_call: TRBJ1-1; clone_size: -; d_call: -; cdr3_nt: TGCGCCAGCAGCTTGGCCGGGGGACGCAGCCTGAACACTGAAGCTTTCTTT; cdr3_aa: CASSLAGGRSLNTEAFF
v_call: TRBV7-9; j_call: TRBJ1-6; clone_size: -; d_call: -; cdr3_nt: TGTGCCAGCAGTGAGGCCCGTTCACCCCTCCACTTT; cdr3_aa: CASSEARSPLHF
v_call: TRBV18; j_call: TRBJ2-5; clone_size: once; d_call: -; cdr3_nt: TGTGCCAGCTCACCAAACAGGGAAGAGACCCAGTACTTC; cdr3_aa: CASSPNREETQYF
v_call: TRBV15; j_call: TRBJ1-2; clone_size: -; d_call: TRBD1; cdr3_nt: TGTACCACCAGCTCGAACGCCGGGACAGTGGGTGGAGTATACACCTTC; cdr3_aa: CTTSSNAGTVGGVYTF
v_call: TRBV29-1; j_call: TRBJ2-5; clone_size: -; d_call: TRBD2; cdr3_nt: TGCAGCGTTGGACTAGCGGGGGGTCCAGAGACCCAGTACTTC; cdr3_aa: CSVGLAGGPETQYF
v_call: TRBV4-1; j_call: TRBJ2-2; clone_size: -; d_call: TRBD2; cdr3_nt: TGCGCCAGCAGCCAAGGAGGTCTAGCGGGGGTCGGCACCGGGGAGCTGTTTTTT; cdr3_aa: CASSQGGLAGVGTGELFF
v_call: TRBV28; j_call: TRBJ2-1; clone_size: -; d_call: -; cdr3_nt: TGTGCCAGCAGTTCGCGGTACAATGAGCAGTTCTTC; cdr3_aa: CASSSRYNEQFF
v_call: TRBV5-4; j_call: TRBJ1-6; clone_size: -; d_call: TRBD1; cdr3_nt: TGTGCCAGCAGCCTACCGGGACAGGGGAGTTCACCCCTCCACTTT; cdr3_aa: CASSLPGQGSSPLHF
v_call: TRBV5-4; j_call: TRBJ2-2; clone_size: -; d_call: TRBD2; cdr3_nt: TGTGCCAGCAGCGGCGGACCGGGACTAGTAGGGACCGGGGAGCTGTTTTTT; cdr3_aa: CASSGGPGLVGTGELFF
v_call: TRBV7-8; j_call: TRBJ2-4; clone_size: -; d_call: -; cdr3_nt: TGTGCCAGCAGCTCGGACAGAGGCATTCAGTACTTC; cdr3_aa: CASSSDRGIQYF
v_call: TRBV11-2; j_call: TRBJ1-3; clone_size: -; d_call: -; cdr3_nt: TGTGCCAGCAGCTCCTCCGGGAGGGCGGATGTCTTCTCTGGAAACACCATATATTTT; cdr3_aa: CASSSSGRADVFSGNTIYF
v_call: TRBV5-1; j_call: TRBJ2-7; clone_size: -; d_call: TRBD2; cdr3_nt: TGCGCCAGCAGCCTCCTCCGGGGGGGCCCCTACGAGCAGTACTTC; cdr3_aa: CASSLLRGGPYEQYF
v_call: TRBV11-2; j_call: TRBJ2-2; clone_size: -; d_call: TRBD1; cdr3_nt: TGTGCCAGCAGCTTTAAAACCGGGACAGAAAACACCGGGGAGCTGTTTTTT; cdr3_aa: CASSFKTGTENTGELFF
v_call: TRBV5-6; j_call: TRBJ2-5; clone_size: -; d_call: TRBD1; cdr3_nt: TGTGCCAGCAGCTTGGGGACCGGGACAGGGGTAGAGACCCAGTACTTC; cdr3_aa: CASSLGTGTGVETQYF
v_call: TRBV6-5; j_call: TRBJ1-2; clone_size: -; d_call: -; cdr3_nt: TGTGCCAGCAGTTACTCTGCGGGTGGCTACACCTTC; cdr3_aa: CASSYSAGGYTF
v_call: TRBV9; j_call: TRBJ1-2; clone_size: -; d_call: -; cdr3_nt: TGTGCCAGCAGCAAATCGACAGGAGATGGCTACACCTTC; cdr3_aa: CASSKSTGDGYTF
v_call: TRBV6-5; j_call: TRBJ2-5; clone_size: -; d_call: -; cdr3_nt: TGTGCCAGCAGGGACACCAACCAAGAGACCCAGTACTTC; cdr3_aa: CASRDTNQETQYF
v_call: TRBV28; j_call: TRBJ1-4; clone_size: -; d_call: -; cdr3_nt: TGTGCCAGCAGTTTACGGGCCCACAGGGTAGAGGAAAAACTGTTTTTT; cdr3_aa: CASSLRAHRVEEKLFF
v_call: TRBV18; j_call: TRBJ2-3; clone_size: -; d_call: -; cdr3_nt: TGTGCCAGCTCACCCATGGGAGATACGCAGTATTTT; cdr3_aa: CASSPMGDTQYF
v_call: TRBV2; j_call: TRBJ1-5; clone_size: -; d_call: TRBD1; cdr3_nt: TGTGCCAGCAGACCTAGACAGGGATATCAGCCCCAGCATTTT; cdr3_aa: CASRPRQGYQPQHF
v_call: TRBV19; j_call: TRBJ1-5; clone_size: -; d_call: TRBD1; cdr3_nt: TGTGCCACCGCTGGGACAGTCAATCAGCCCCAGCATTTT; cdr3_aa: CATAGTVNQPQHF
v_call: TRBV5-4; j_call: TRBJ1-6; clone_size: -; d_call: -; cdr3_nt: TGTGCCAGCAGCTATCGAACAGGGTATAATTCACCCCTCCACTTT; cdr3_aa: CASSYRTGYNSPLHF
v_call: TRBV11-3; j_call: TRBJ1-1; clone_size: once; d_call: -; cdr3_nt: TGTGCCAGCAGCCTGCTAGGGAGTGGCACTGAAGCTTTCTTT; cdr3_aa: CASSLLGSGTEAFF
v_call: TRBV9; j_call: TRBJ2-3; clone_size: once; d_call: -; cdr3_nt: TGTGCCAGCAGCGTGAGGGGGGGGACGACCCCAGATACGCAGTATTTT; cdr3_aa: CASSVRGGTTPDTQYF
v_call: TRBV7-8; j_call: TRBJ1-3; clone_size: few; d_call: -; cdr3_nt: TGTGCCAGCAGCTCCCGGTGGTCTGGAAACACCATATATTTT; cdr3_aa: CASSSRWSGNTIYF
v_call: TRBV29-1; j_call: TRBJ1-1; clone_size: -; d_call: TRBD1; cdr3_nt: TGCAGCGTTGATCGGGGACAGGGGAACACTGAAGCTTTCTTT; cdr3_aa: CSVDRGQGNTEAFF
v_call: TRBV7-3; j_call: TRBJ1-2; clone_size: -; d_call: TRBD1; cdr3_nt: TGTGCCAGCAGCCCTACGGGACAGGACTGGGGTGGCTACACCTTC; cdr3_aa: CASSPTGQDWGGYTF
v_call: TRBV6-7; j_call: TRBJ1-5; clone_size: -; d_call: -; cdr3_nt: TGTGCCAGCAGTGAGGGACGGCCCGCGAAATCATATAGCAATCAGCCCCAGCATTTT; cdr3_aa: CASSEGRPAKSYSNQPQHF
v_call: TRBV29-1; j_call: TRBJ2-7; clone_size: -; d_call: -; cdr3_nt: TGCAGCGTTATCAGTAACTCCTACGAGCAGTACTTC; cdr3_aa: CSVISNSYEQYF
v_call: TRBV7-8; j_call: TRBJ2-5; clone_size: -; d_call: TRBD1; cdr3_nt: TGTGCCAGCAGCTTAAACAGGGGAGAGGGAGAGACCCAGTACTTC; cdr3_aa: CASSLNRGEGETQYF
v_call: TRBV7-9; j_call: TRBJ2-1; clone_size: -; d_call: TRBD2; cdr3_nt: TGTGCCAGCATATCTAGCGGGGGGGCTGTGTTTGAGCAGTTCTTC; cdr3_aa: CASISSGGAVFEQFF
v_call: TRBV7-9; j_call: TRBJ1-4; clone_size: -; d_call: -; cdr3_nt: TGTGCCAGCAGACCCGGGGGGGCGGGTGAAAAACTGTTTTTT; cdr3_aa: CASRPGGAGEKLFF
v_call: TRBV10-3; j_call: TRBJ1-1; clone_size: once; d_call: TRBD1; cdr3_nt: TGTGCCATCATCTCCGATCAGGGGACAGGCCGGGCTTTCTTT; cdr3_aa: CAIISDQGTGRAFF